Reported below is one TCR beta chain. Methods used by the authors: By means of reference gene primer amplification, nucleated cell counts were estimated. Sequencing was performed with immunoSEQ multiplex PCR; in TCRdb, only in-frame clones are kept and a portion is missing. V, J and clone size are taken as reported in that table, and D and trimming were inferred from the DNA itself. Here the sample spans over 70,000 clones, roughly 78% being singletons. With 9 bases removed from V and 9 bases from J, the gap between germline ends came to 20 bases. Germline loops: CDR1 MNHEY, CDR2 SVGAGI. This CDR3 is 13 amino acids long. This sample was taken from a study of blood T cell repertoires in COVID-19. Overall study context: Italy, Spain and the United States were the sources of the convalescent and acute COVID-19 samples. PBMCs, B-cell-depleted T cells, or T cells provided the cDNA or gDNA that made up the material.

The sample was peripheral blood. This TCR derives from a woman aged 70-85 years with acute or convalescent COVID-19. J is TRBJ1-1 and V is TRBV6-5, with D perhaps TRBD1 (5 bases). In DNA form, the CDR3 reads TGTGCCAGTAGGGGAAATAACAATAGGAAAGCTTTCTTT. Translating it yields CASRGNNNRKAFF.